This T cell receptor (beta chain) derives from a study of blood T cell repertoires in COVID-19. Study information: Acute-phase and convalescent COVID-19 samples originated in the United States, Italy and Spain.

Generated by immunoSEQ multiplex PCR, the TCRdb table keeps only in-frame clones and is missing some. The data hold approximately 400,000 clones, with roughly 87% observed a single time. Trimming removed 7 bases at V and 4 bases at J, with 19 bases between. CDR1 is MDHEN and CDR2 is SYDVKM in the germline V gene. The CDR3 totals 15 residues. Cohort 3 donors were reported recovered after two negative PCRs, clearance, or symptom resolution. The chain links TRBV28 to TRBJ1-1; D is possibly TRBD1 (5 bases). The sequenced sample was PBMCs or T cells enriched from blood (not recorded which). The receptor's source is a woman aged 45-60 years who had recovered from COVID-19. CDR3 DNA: TGTGCCAGCACATCACCGAAGTGGGGGGGCACTGAAGCTTTCTTT. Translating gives CASTSPKWGGTEAFF.